Listed here are 16 T cell receptor beta chains from one sample, sequenced in a study of read filtering for tumor transcriptome and immune sequencing. This library used approximately 370 ng RNA and molecular barcoded adaptors spanning alpha/delta and beta/gamma chains. A single record per CDR3 protein comes from TCRdb applying MiXCR to the reads. The sample has fewer than 90,000 distinct CDR3 sequences, 9% to 15% seen once. Material for sequencing was a population of CD138-negative cells sorted from bone marrow. The receptors here all came from a donor aged 40 or over with multiple myeloma.

In this sample, this clonotype turned up many times. The rearrangement joins TRBV20-1 to TRBJ2-3; weak D call: TRBD2 (5 bases). This CDR3 has 14 amino acids. Germline assignment: CDR1 DFQATT and CDR2 SNEGSKA (reference sequence). The V end lost 2 bases, the J end lost 1 base, and 10 bases lay between the germline ends. CDR3 in amino acids: CSARKGSGTDTQYF. In nucleotides, the CDR3 is TGCAGTGCTAGAAAAGGGAGTGGCACAGATACGCAGTATTTT.

This chain connects TRBV10-3 to TRBJ2-5; the match to TRBD1 covers 7 bases. V dropped 7 bases and J dropped 5; count of bases not matched to a gene: 13. The CDR3 covers 15 residues. Germline V lookup: CDR1 ENHRY, CDR2 SYGVKD. CDR3 protein: CAINDPLTGSETQYF. CDR3 in DNA: TGTGCCATCAATGACCCCCTGACAGGGTCCGAGACCCAGTACTTC.

This clonotype was detected a few times. With a much larger clone just one base away, this may be a read error. The chain is built from TRBV20-1 and TRBJ2-1; perhaps TRBD1 as D (6 bases). The CDR3 covers 12 residues. From germline, CDR1 is DFQATT and CDR2 SNEGSKA (reference sequence). The CDR3 coding sequence is TGCAGTGGTCAAGGAAGGGACAATGGGCAGTTCTTC. It encodes CSGQGRDNGQFF.

This clonotype was picked up many times. The chain recombines TRBV10-3 with TRBJ1-1, with D unclear. V lost 4 bases and J 3 bases, leaving 9 bases between the germline ends. CDR1 and CDR2 (germline): ENHRY, SYGVKD. CDR3 length equals 13 residues. The chain's CDR3 is CAISGRPDTEAFF. CDR3 coding DNA: TGTGCCATCAGTGGACGCCCGGACACTGAAGCTTTCTTT.

This clonotype came up a few times. A single base separates this from a much larger clone, so it may be a read error. The chain employs TRBV2 and TRBJ2-1; the match to TRBD2 covers 10 bases. The V segment lost 7 bases and the J segment 7 bases; nucleotides outside the gene matches: 10. The length of the CDR3 is 15 residues. Germline V gives CDR1 SNHLY, CDR2 FYNNEI. The CDR3 DNA is TGTGCCAGCACCCCAGTCCTAGCGGGAGTGAATGAGCAGTTCTTC. Protein: CASTPVLAGVNEQFF.

This clonotype was counted many times. The gene calls are TRBV20-1 and TRBJ1-1, with 9 bases lining up with TRBD1. The J segment lost 0 bases and the V segment lost 3 bases, leaving 8 bases of the junction unmatched. CDR3 length: 16 amino acids. The germline V gene encodes CDR1 DFQATT and CDR2 SNEGSKA (reference sequence). The chain's CDR3 is CSASPPGQGLNTEAFF. The DNA for the CDR3 is TGCAGTGCTAGCCCCCCGGGACAGGGTTTGAACACTGAAGCTTTCTTT.

In this sample, this clonotype turned up many times. The chain uses TRBV28 and TRBJ2-1; tentative D call: TRBD2 (5 bases). CDR1 is MDHEN and CDR2 is SYDVKM in the germline V gene. V was cut by 6 bases and J by 0 bases, with 12 bases left in between. The CDR3 has 15 residues. CDR3 in amino acids: CASRGTGSSYNEQFF. DNA of the CDR3: TGTGCCAGCAGGGGAACGGGATCCTCCTACAATGAGCAGTTCTTC. Full variable domain (outside the CDR3, taken from reference TRBV28 and TRBJ2-1): DVKVTQSSRYLVKRTGEKVFLECVQDMDHENMFWYRQDPGLGLRLIYFSYDVKMKEKGDIPEGYSVSREKKERFSLILESASTNQTSMYLCASRGTGSSYNEQFFGPGTRLTVL.

This clonotype has ten or more counts. This chain joins TRBV6-5 and TRBJ2-1, with TRBD2 identical over 15 bases. From germline, CDR1 is MNHEY and CDR2 SVGAGI. V trimming: 5 bases; J trimming: 7 bases; junction bases outside the gene matches: 9. CDR3 size: 17 residues. CDR3 in amino acids: CASSPGLAGGPRNEQFF. CDR3 DNA sequence: TGTGCCAGCAGTCCTGGACTAGCGGGAGGGCCGAGGAATGAGCAGTTCTTC.

Concerning this clonotype: Since a far larger clone is one base different, this is likely a read error. V usage is TRBV7-9 and J usage is TRBJ2-7, with 7 positions matching TRBD2. The CDR3 covers 13 residues. CDR1 is SEHNR, CDR2 FQNEAQ, per germline (reference sequence). The CDR3 bases are TGTGCCAGCAGCTTAAATGGGAGGGACGAGCAGTGCTTC. Its translation: CASSLNGRDEQCF.

At least ten counts were recorded for this clonotype. The CDR3 spells CASSLSTSGQGTEAFF. In DNA, the CDR3 is TGTGCCAGCAGTTTATCCACCTCTGGACAGGGCACTGAAGCTTTCTTT. This sequence joins TRBV12-3 or TRBV12-4 and TRBJ1-1; 8 bases fit TRBD1. This CDR3 has 16 residues. V dropped 2 bases and J dropped 4; count of bases not matched to a gene: 9.

The chain couples TRBV10-1 to TRBJ2-5, with TRBD1 identical over 10 bases. The V and J ends lost 3 bases and 6 bases, in that order; junction bases with no gene match: 7. Germline lookup yields CDR1 WNHNN and CDR2 SYGVQD (reference sequence). This CDR3 spans 15 amino acids. CDR3 sequence reads: CASSDRRDRGKTQYF. In nucleotides, the CDR3 is TGCGCCAGCAGTGATCGCCGGGACAGGGGAAAGACCCAGTACTTC.

This clonotype was found many times. The J gene is TRBJ2-1, the V gene TRBV19; TRBD2 aligns across 8 bases. Germline V gives CDR1 LNHDA, CDR2 SQIVND (reference sequence). The J segment lost 9 bases and the V segment lost 5 bases, leaving 6 bases of the junction unmatched. CDR3 length: 13 residues. Here the CDR3 DNA reads TGTGCCAGTAGTTCCCAGCGGGAGACTGAGCAGTTCTTC. Protein product: CASSSQRETEQFF.

The V call is TRBV29-1, the J call TRBJ2-3, with a weak D call TRBD2 (6 bases). V dropped 6 bases and J dropped 2 bases, with 6 bases sitting between them. The CDR3 length is 11 residues. Germline CDR1 and CDR2: SQVTM and ANQGSEA. The CDR3 loop reads CSVDYTDTQYF. CDR3 DNA sequence: TGCAGCGTGGACTACACAGATACGCAGTATTTT.

In its sample, this clonotype was seen many times. The gene calls are TRBV6-6 and TRBJ2-6; a possible D gene is TRBD2 (5 bases). The CDR3 is made up of 15 amino acids. V was cut by 6 bases and J by 5 bases, with 14 bases left in between. From germline, CDR1 is MNHNY and CDR2 SVGAGI (reference sequence). The CDR3 here is CASRSRETRANVLTF. In DNA form, the CDR3 reads TGTGCCAGCAGATCTCGGGAAACGAGGGCCAACGTCCTGACTTTC.

This chain uses TRBV5-5 with TRBJ2-2; 8 bases agree with TRBD2. The J segment lost 1 base and the V segment lost 2 bases, leaving 4 bases of the junction unmatched. The CDR3 is 16 residues long. Germline CDR1 and CDR2: SGHKS and YYEKEE (reference sequence). As DNA, the CDR3 is TGTGCCAGCAGCTTTAGGCTAGCGGGGAACACCGGGGAGCTGTTTTTT. This sequence encodes CASSFRLAGNTGELFF.

This clonotype was detected ten times or more. The chain employs TRBV5-1 and TRBJ2-6; D call uncertain. This CDR3 region has 15 residues. V was pared by 4 bases and J by 0 bases, with 8 bases between. CDR1 and CDR2 from the germline V gene are SGHRS and YFSETQ. The CDR3 region is CASSPTTSGANVLTF. In DNA, the CDR3 is TGCGCCAGCAGCCCCACCACCTCTGGGGCCAACGTCCTGACTTTC.